The entry below gives a single T cell receptor beta chain sequence along with its context. Its antigen is not known. Some clones are missing from TCRdb's copy, which holds only in-frame ones; the method was immunoSEQ multiplex PCR. The table includes roughly 89,000 clones, approximately 90% detected once. This specimen belongs to a study of graft-versus-host responses after intestinal transplantation. Turning to the study itself: Recipients uniformly received anti-thymocyte globulin induction, followed by tacrolimus and steroids for around 3 years.

With 2 bases removed from V and 9 bases from J, the gap between germline ends came to 11 bases. Germline-derived CDR1 and CDR2 are SNHLY and FYNNEI. This CDR3 is 13 amino acids long. Study observations and caveats: Recipient marrow harbored GvH clones, some of which surfaced first in ileum or blood. High graft-versus-host to host-versus-graft clonal ratios were seen in allografts of patients with graft-donor T cell macrochimerism.

Sequencing was performed on unstimulated CD4+ T cells sorted from spleen or lymph node cells, taken before intestinal transplant. This chain links TRBV2 with TRBJ2-1; possible D gene TRBD2, 5 bases. The sequence derives from a human donor who received an intestinal transplant. DNA for the CDR3: TGTGCCAGCAGTGAACTTGGAGGCGCTGAGCAGTTCTTC. Its translation is CASSELGGAEQFF.